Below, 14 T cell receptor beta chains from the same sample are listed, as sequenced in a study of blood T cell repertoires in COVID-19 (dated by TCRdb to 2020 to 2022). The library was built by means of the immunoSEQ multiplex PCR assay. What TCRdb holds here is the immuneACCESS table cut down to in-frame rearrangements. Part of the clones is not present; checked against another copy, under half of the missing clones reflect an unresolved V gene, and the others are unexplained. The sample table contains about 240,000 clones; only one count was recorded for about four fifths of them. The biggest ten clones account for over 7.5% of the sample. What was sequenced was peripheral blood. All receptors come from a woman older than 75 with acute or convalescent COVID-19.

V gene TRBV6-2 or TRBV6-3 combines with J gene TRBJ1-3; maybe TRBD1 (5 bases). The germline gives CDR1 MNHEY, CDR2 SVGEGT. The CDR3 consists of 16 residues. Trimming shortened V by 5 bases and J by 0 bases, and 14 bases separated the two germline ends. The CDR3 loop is CASSKGGTYSGNTIYF. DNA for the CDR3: TGTGCCAGCAGTAAGGGCGGGACCTACTCTGGAAACACCATATATTTT.

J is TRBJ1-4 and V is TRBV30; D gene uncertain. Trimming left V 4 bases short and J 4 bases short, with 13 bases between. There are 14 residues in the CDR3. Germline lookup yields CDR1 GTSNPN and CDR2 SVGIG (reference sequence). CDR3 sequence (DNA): TGTGCCTGGAAACCGGGAGACAATAATGAAAAACTGTTTTTT. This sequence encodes CAWKPGDNNEKLFF.

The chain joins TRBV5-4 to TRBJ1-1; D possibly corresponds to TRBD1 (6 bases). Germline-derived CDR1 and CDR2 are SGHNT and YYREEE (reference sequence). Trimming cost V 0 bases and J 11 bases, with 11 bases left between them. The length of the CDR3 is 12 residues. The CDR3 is CASSLAGDEAFF. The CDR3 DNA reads TGTGCCAGCAGCTTGGCAGGGGATGAGGCTTTCTTT.

CDR3: CASSLLGTAGQPQHF. CDR3 nucleotide sequence: TGTGCCAGCAGCCTTCTGGGGACCGCGGGGCAGCCCCAGCATTTT. This chain uses TRBV7-2 with TRBJ1-5; TRBD1 might be the D (5 bases). Trimming removed 5 bases from V and 7 bases from J, with 18 bases in between. Germline V CDR1 and CDR2: SGHTA, FQGNSA. The CDR3 is made up of 15 amino acids.

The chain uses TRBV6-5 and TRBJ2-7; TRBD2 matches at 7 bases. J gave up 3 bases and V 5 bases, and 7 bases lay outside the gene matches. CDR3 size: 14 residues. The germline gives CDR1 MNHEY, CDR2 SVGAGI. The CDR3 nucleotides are TGTGCCAGCAGTACCCGGGGAGGGAACTACGAGCAGTACTTC. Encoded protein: CASSTRGGNYEQYF.

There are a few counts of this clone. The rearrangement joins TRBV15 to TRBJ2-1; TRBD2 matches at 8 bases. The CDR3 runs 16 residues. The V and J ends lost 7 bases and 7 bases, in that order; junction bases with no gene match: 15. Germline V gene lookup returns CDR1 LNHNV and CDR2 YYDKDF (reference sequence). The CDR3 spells CATTPGGGRGQNEQFF. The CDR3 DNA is TGTGCCACCACCCCCGGCGGGGGGAGGGGACAAAATGAGCAGTTCTTC.

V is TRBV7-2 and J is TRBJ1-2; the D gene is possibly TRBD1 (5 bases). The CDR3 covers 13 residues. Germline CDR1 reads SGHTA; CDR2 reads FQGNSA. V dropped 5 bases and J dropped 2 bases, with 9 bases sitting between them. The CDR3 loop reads CASSRYRNYGYTF. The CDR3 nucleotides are TGTGCCAGCAGCCGTTACAGGAACTATGGCTACACCTTC.

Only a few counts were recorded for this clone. This CDR3 is CASSPGTIGGDEQYF. The CDR3 DNA is TGTGCCAGCAGCCCAGGGACAATCGGAGGAGACGAGCAGTACTTC. V and J are TRBV7-9 and TRBJ2-7; a weak D match, TRBD1 (6 bases). Trimming cost V 5 bases and J 5 bases, with 19 bases left between them. This CDR3 comprises 15 residues. Germline CDR1 SEHNR, CDR2 FQNEAQ (reference sequence).

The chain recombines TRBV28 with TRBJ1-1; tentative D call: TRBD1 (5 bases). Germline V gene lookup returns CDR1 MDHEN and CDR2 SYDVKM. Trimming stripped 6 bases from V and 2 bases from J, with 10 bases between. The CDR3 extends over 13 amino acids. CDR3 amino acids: CASRGQRNTEAFF. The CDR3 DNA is TGTGCCAGCAGGGGGCAGCGCAACACTGAAGCTTTCTTT.

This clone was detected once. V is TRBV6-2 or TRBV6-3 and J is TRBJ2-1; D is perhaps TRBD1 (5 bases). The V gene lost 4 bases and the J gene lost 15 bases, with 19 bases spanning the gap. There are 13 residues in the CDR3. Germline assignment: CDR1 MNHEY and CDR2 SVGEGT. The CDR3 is CASSSISTAWRFF. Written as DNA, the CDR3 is TGTGCCAGCAGTTCCATCTCGACAGCTTGGAGGTTCTTC.

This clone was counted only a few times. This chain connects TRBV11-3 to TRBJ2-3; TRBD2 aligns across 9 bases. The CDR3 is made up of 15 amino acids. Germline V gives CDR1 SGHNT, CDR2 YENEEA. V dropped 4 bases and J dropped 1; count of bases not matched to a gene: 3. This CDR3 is CASSSQRGGTDTQYF. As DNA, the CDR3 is TGTGCCAGCAGCTCGCAGCGGGGGGGCACAGATACGCAGTATTTT.

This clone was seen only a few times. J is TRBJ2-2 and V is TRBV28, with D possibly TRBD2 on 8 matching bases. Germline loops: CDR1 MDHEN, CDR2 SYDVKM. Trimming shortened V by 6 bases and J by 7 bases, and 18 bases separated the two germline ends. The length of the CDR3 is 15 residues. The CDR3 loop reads CASSGRGRRDGELFF. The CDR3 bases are TGTGCCAGCAGCGGGAGGGGGCGAAGGGACGGGGAGCTGTTTTTT.

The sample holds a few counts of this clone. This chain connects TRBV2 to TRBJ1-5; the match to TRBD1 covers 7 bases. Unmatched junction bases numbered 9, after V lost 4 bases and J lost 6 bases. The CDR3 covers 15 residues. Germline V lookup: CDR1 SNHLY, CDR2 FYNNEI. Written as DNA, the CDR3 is TGTGCCAGCAGTGGGGGATCAGGGGGTATTCAGCCCCAGCATTTT. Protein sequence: CASSGGSGGIQPQHF.

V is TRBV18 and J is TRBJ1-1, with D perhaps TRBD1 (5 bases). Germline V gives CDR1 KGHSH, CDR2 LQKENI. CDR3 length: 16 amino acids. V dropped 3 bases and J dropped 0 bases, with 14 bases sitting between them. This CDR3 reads CASSPNIQVMNTEAFF. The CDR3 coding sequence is TGTGCCAGCTCACCCAATATACAGGTGATGAACACTGAAGCTTTCTTT. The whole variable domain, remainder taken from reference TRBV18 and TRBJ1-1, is NAGVMQNPRHLVRRRGQEARLRCSPMKGHSHVYWYRQLPEEGLKFMVYLQKENIIDESGMPKERFSAEFPKEGPSILRIQQVVRGDSAAYFCASSPNIQVMNTEAFFGQGTRLTVV.